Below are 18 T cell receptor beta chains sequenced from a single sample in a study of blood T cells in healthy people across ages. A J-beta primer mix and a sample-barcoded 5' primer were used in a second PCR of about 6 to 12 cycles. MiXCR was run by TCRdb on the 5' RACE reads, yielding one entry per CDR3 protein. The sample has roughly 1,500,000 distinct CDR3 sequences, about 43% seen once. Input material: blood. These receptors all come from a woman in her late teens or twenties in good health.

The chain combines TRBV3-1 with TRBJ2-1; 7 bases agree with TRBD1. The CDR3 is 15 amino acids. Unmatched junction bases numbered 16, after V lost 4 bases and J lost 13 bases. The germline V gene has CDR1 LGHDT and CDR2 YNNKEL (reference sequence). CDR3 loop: CASSPRGTVQETQFF. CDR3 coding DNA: TGTGCCAGCAGCCCACGTGGGACAGTTCAAGAGACCCAGTTCTTC.

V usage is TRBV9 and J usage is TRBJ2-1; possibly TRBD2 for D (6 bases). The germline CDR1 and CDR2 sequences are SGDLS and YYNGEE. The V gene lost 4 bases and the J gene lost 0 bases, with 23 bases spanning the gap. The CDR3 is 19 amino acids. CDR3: CASSTGGAQKTRSYNEQFF. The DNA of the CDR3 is TGTGCCAGCAGCACCGGAGGGGCCCAAAAAACTCGCTCCTACAATGAGCAGTTCTTC.

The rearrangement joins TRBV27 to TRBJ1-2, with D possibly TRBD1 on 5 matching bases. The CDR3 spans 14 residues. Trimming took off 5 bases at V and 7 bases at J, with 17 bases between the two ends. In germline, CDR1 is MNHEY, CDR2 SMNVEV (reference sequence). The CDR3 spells CASSRSPGGAGYTF. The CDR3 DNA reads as TGTGCCAGCAGTCGCTCCCCCGGAGGGGCTGGCTACACCTTC.

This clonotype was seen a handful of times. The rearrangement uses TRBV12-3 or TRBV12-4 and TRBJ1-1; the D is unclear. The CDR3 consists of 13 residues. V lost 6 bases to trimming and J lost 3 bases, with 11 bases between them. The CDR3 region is CASSPRGYTEAFF. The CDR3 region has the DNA TGTGCCAGCAGCCCGCGTGGTTACACTGAAGCTTTCTTT.

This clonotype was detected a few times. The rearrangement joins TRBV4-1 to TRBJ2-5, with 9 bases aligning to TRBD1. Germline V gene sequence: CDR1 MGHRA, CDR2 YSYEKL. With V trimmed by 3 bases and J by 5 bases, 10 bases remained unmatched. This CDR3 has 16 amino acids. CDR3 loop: CASSQETGTGRETQYF. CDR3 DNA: TGCGCCAGCAGCCAGGAAACCGGGACAGGGAGGGAGACCCAGTACTTC.

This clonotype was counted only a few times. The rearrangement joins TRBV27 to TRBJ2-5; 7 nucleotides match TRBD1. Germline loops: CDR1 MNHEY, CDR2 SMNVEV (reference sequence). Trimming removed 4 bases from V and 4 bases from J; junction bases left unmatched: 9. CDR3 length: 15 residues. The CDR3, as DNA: TGTGCCAGCAGTTACGTGACAGGGTTCGGAGAGACCCAGTACTTC. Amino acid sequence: CASSYVTGFGETQYF.

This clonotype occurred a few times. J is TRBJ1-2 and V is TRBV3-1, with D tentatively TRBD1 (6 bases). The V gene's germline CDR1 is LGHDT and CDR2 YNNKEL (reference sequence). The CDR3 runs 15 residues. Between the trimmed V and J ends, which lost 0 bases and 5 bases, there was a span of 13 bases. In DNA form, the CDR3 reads TGTGCCAGCAGCCAAGAAGGGCAGGGGATATATGGCTACACCTTC. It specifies CASSQEGQGIYGYTF.

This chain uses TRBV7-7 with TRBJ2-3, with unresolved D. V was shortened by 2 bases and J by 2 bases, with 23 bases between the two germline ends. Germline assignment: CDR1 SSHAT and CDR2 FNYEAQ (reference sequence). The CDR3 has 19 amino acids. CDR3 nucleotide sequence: TGTGCCAGCAGCTTAACAGCCCCCACCGACGCTAGGAACACAGATACGCAGTATTTT. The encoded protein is CASSLTAPTDARNTDTQYF.

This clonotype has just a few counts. Here the CDR3 reads CASRSPGQGRYEQYF. CDR3 sequence (DNA): TGTGCCAGCAGATCGCCGGGACAGGGTCGGTACGAGCAGTACTTC. This chain joins TRBV28 and TRBJ2-5, with TRBD1 matching over 9 bases. With the DNA end fitting TRBJ2-7 better, the J assignment may be wrong. This CDR3 is 15 amino acids long. CDR1 and CDR2 (germline): MDHEN, SYDVKM.

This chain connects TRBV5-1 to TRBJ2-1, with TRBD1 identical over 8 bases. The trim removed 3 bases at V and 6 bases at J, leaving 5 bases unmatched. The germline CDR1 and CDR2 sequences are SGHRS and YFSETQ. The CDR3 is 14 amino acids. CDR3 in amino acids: CASSYGQGSNEQFF. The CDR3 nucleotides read TGCGCCAGCAGCTACGGACAGGGCAGCAATGAGCAGTTCTTC.

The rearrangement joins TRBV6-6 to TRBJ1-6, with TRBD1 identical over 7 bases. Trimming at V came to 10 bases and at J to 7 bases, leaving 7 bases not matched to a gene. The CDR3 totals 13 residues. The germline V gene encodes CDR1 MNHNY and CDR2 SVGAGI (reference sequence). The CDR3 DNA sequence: TGTGCCACTACAAACAGGGGAAATTCACCCCTCCACTTT. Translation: CATTNRGNSPLHF.

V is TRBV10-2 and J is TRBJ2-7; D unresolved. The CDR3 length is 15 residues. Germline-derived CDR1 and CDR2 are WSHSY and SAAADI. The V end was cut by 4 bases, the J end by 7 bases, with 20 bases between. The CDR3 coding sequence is TGCGCCAGCAGTGGGACCGCAAGCTCCTACAATGAGCAGTACTTC. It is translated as CASSGTASSYNEQYF.

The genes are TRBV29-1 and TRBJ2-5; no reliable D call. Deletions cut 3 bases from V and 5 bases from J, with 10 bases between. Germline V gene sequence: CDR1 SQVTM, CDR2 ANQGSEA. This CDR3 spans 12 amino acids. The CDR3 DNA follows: TGCAGCGTTGATTACCTTGGGGAGACCCAGTACTTC. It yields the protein CSVDYLGETQYF.

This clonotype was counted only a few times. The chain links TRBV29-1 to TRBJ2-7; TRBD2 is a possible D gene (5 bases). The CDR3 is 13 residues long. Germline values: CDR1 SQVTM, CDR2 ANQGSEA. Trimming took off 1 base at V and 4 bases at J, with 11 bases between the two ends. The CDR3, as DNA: TGCAGCGTTGAAGGAGAGGGTGGGTACGAGCAGTACTTC. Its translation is CSVEGEGGYEQYF.

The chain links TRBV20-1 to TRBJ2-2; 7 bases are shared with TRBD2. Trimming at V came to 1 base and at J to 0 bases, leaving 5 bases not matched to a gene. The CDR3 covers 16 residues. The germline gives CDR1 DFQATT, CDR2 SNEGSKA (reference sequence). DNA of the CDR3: TGCAGTGCTAGAGCGGGGGGAGCTCCGAACACCGGGGAGCTGTTTTTT. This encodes CSARAGGAPNTGELFF.

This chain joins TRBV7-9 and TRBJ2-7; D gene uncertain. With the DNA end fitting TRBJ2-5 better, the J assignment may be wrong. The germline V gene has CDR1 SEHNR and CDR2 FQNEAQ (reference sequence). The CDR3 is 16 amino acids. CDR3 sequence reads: CASSPATSPFFETQYF. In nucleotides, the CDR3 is TGTGCCAGCAGCCCCGCTACGTCTCCATTTTTCGAGACCCAGTACTTC.

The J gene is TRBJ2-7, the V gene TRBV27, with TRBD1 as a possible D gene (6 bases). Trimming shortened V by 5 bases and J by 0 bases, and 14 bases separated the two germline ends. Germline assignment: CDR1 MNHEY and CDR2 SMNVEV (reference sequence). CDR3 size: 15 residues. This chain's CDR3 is CASSLDRTFSYEQYF. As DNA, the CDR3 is TGTGCCAGCAGTCTCGACAGGACCTTCTCCTACGAGCAGTACTTC.

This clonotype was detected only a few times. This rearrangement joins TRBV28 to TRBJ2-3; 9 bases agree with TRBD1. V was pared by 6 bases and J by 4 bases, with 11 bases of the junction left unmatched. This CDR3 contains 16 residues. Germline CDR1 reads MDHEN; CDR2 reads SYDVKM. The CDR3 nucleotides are TGTGCCAGCAGCCCGTCGGGACAGGGCTTCCCAGATACGCAGTATTTT. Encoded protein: CASSPSGQGFPDTQYF.